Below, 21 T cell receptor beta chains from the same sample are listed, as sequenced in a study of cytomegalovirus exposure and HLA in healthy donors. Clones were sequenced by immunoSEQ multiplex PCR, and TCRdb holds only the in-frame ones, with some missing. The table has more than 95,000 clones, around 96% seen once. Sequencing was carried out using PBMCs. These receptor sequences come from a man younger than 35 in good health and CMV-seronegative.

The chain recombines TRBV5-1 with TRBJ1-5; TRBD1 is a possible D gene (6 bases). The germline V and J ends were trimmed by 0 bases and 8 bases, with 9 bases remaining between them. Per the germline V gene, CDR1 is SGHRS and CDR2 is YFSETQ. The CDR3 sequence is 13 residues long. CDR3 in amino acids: CASSLAGVEPQHF. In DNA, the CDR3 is TGCGCCAGCAGCTTGGCAGGGGTGGAGCCCCAGCATTTT.

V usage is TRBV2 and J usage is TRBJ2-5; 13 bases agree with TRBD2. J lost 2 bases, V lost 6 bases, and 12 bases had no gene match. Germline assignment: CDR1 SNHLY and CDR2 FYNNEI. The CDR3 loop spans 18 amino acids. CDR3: CASRDGLAGVSWQETQYF. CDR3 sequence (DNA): TGTGCCAGCAGGGACGGACTAGCGGGAGTGTCGTGGCAAGAGACCCAGTACTTC.

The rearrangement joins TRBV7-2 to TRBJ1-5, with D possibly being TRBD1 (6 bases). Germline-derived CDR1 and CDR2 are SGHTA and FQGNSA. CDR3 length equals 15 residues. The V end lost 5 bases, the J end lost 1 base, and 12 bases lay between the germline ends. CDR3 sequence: CASSPAGQSNQPQHF. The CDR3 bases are TGTGCCAGCAGCCCAGCCGGACAGAGCAATCAGCCCCAGCATTTT.

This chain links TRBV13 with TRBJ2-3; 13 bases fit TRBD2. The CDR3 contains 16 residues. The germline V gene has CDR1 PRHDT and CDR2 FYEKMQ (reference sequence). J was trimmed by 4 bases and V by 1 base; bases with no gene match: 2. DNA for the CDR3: TGTGCCAGCAGCTTAGTTGGGACTAGCGGGGCAGATACGCAGTATTTT. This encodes CASSLVGTSGADTQYF.

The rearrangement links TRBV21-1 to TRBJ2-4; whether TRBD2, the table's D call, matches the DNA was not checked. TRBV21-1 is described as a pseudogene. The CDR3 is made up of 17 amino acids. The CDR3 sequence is CASIPRGGKKAKNIQYF. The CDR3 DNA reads TGTGCCAGCATCCCGAGGGGAGGTAAAAAAGCCAAAAACATTCAGTACTTC.

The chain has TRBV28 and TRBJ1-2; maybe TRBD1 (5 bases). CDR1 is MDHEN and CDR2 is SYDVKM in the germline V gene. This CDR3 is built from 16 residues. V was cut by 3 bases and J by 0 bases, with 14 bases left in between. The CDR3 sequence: CASSFPRGRANYGYTF. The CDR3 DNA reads TGTGCCAGCAGTTTCCCTCGGGGGAGAGCTAACTATGGCTACACCTTC.

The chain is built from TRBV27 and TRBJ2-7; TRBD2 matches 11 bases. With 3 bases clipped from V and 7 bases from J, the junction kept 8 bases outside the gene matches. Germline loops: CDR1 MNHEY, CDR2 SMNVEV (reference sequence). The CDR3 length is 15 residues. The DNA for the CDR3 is TGTGCCAGCAGTTTGTCTTTAGCGGGAGGGGAGGAGCAGTACTTC. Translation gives CASSLSLAGGEEQYF.

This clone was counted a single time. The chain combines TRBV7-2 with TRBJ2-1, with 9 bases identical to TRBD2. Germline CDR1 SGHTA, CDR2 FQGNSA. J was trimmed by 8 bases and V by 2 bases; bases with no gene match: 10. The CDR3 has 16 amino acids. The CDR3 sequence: CASSLPGGTSLHEQFF. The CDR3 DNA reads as TGTGCCAGCAGCTTACCGGGGGGGACTAGCCTACATGAGCAGTTCTTC.

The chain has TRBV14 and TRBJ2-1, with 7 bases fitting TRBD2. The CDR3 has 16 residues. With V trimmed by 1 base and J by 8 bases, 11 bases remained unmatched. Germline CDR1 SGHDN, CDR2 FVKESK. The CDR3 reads CASSQVGRGSKDEQFF. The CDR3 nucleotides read TGTGCCAGCAGCCAAGTGGGGCGGGGGAGCAAGGATGAGCAGTTCTTC.

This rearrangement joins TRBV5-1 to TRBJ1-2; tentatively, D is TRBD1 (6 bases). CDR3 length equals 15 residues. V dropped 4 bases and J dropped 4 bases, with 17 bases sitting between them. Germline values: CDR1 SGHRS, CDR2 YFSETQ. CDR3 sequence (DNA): TGCGCCAGCAGCCTGGCTCCAGGGGAGTTCTATGGCTACACCTTC. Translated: CASSLAPGEFYGYTF.

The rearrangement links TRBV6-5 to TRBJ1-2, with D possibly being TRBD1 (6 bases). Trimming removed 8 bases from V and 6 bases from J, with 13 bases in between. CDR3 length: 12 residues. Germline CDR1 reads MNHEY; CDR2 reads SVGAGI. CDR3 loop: CASFDRRHGYTF. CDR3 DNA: TGTGCCAGCTTCGACAGGCGCCATGGCTACACCTTC.

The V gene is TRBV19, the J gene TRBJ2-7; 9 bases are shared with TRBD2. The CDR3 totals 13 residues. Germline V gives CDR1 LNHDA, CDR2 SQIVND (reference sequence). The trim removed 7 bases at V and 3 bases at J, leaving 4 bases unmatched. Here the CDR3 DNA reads TGTGCCAGTACTTGGCGGGAGGGCTACGAGCAGTACTTC. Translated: CASTWREGYEQYF.

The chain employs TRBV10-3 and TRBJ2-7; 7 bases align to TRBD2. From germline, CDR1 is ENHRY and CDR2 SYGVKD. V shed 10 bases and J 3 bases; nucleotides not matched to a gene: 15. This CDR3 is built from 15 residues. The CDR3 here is CATLTPGLPRYEQYF. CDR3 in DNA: TGTGCCACCCTGACCCCGGGACTACCCCGCTACGAGCAGTACTTC.

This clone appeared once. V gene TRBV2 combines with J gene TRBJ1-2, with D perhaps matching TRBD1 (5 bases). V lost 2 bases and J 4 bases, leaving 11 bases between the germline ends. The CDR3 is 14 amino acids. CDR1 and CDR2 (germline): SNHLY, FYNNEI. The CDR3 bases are TGTGCCAGCAGTGAATGGGGCGTAGGCTATGGCTACACCTTC. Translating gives CASSEWGVGYGYTF.

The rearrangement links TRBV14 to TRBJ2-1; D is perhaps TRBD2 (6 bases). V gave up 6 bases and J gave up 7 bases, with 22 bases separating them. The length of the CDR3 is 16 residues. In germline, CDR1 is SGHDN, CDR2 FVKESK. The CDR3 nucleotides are TGTGCCAGCAGTCCGCTTGATGGGGGGAGTAGGAATGAGCAGTTCTTC. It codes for CASSPLDGGSRNEQFF.

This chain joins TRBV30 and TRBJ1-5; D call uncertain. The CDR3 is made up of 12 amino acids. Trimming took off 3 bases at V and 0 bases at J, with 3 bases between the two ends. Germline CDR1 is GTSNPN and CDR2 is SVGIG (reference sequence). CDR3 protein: CAWSYSNQPQHF. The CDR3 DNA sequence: TGTGCCTGGAGCTATAGCAATCAGCCCCAGCATTTT.

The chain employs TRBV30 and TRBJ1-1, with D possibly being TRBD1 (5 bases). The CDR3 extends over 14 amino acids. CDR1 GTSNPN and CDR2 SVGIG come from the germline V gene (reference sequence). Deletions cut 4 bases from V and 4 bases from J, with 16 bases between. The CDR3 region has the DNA TGTGCCTGGATCAGTGGACAATCCCCCACTGAAGCTTTCTTT. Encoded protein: CAWISGQSPTEAFF.

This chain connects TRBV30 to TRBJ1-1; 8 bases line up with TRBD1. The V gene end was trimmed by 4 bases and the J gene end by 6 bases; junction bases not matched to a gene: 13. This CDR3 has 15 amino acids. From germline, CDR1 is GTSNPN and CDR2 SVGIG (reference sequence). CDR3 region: CAWKLTGGRLSEAFF. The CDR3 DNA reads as TGTGCCTGGAAGCTAACAGGGGGAAGGTTGTCTGAAGCTTTCTTT.

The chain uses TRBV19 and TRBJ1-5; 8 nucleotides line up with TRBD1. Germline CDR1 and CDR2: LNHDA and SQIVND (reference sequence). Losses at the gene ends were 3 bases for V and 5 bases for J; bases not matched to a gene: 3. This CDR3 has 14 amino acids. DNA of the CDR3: TGTGCCAGTAGTATGGGACAGGAGGATCAGCCCCAGCATTTT. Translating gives CASSMGQEDQPQHF.

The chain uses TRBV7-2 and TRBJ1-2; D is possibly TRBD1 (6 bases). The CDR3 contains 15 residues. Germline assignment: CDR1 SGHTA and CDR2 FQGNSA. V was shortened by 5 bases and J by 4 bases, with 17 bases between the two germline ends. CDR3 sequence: CASSTQGVMSYGYTF. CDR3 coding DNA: TGTGCCAGCAGCACACAGGGTGTGATGAGCTATGGCTACACCTTC.

The CDR3 nucleotides read TGTGCCAGCAGCTTAGAGGCAGGGGGTTACACCGGGGAGCTGTTTTTT. It specifies CASSLEAGGYTGELFF. The chain links TRBV11-3 to TRBJ2-2, with 7 bases matching TRBD1. From germline, CDR1 is SGHNT and CDR2 YENEEA. J lost 3 bases, V lost 0 bases, and 4 bases had no gene match. This CDR3 region has 16 residues.